This T cell receptor beta chain derives from a study of blood T cells in healthy people across ages. Study information: Per two T cells, template switching captured roughly one barcoded beta molecule.

CDR3 length equals 15 residues. V was clipped by 7 bases and J by 0 bases, with 16 bases between them. Germline-derived CDR1 and CDR2 are MNHEY and SVGEGT. With respect to this clonotype: Antigen unknown.

Study-wide results and caveats: Naive T cell percentage and TCR beta diversity correlated strongly.

Then a second PCR, running about 7 to 11 cycles, was carried out with a sample-barcoded 5' primer and a J-beta primer mix. Through a template-switch adaptor with 12 random nucleotides, each cDNA molecule received a tag. Every sample gave at least 3 million paired-end reads containing CDR3. TCRdb fed the 5' RACE reads into MiXCR, producing one record per CDR3 protein. This sample yields 650,000 to 1,000,000 distinct CDR3 sequences, of which under 40% are seen a single time; approximately 13% belongs to the top ten. The J gene is TRBJ2-7, the V gene TRBV6-2 or TRBV6-3, with D perhaps matching TRBD2 (6 bases). This sequence was found in a man between 18 and 29 years old in good health. The sequenced sample consisted of blood. The CDR3 loop is CASTKGGKDSYEQYF. The DNA for the CDR3 is TGTGCCAGCACCAAAGGAGGGAAGGACTCCTACGAGCAGTACTTC.